A single sample is the source of the 30 T cell receptor beta chains below, sequenced in a study of human T cells and chemical hapten exposure. Noted time point: patch test 2, 6 weeks after DPC sensitization. This sample's treatment: therapeutic diphenylcyclopropenone sensitization with weekly scalp DPC. MiXCR was run by TCRdb on the RACE reads, yielding one entry per CDR3 protein. The sample lists some 80,000 distinct CDR3 sequences; around 10% were seen once. The sample in question was whole blood, obtained in connection with sensitization to the hapten diphenylcyclopropenone (DPC). These TCRs come from a man aged 18 to 30 with alopecia areata. Some clones in this sample may be carry-over from other donors' samples.

This clonotype has just a few counts. This chain joins TRBV4-2 and TRBJ1-2; D gene uncertain. The CDR3 is 14 residues long. CDR1 and CDR2 from the germline V gene are LGHNA and YNFKEQ. The V end was cut by 0 bases, the J end by 3 bases, with 8 bases between. The CDR3 region has the DNA TGTGCCAGCAGCCAAGATGGTGCGGACTATGGCTACACCTTC. Translation: CASSQDGADYGYTF.

This clonotype was picked up many times. The chain is built from TRBV28 and TRBJ2-1, with D possibly matching TRBD2 (6 bases). There are 11 residues in the CDR3. The germline V gene has CDR1 MDHEN and CDR2 SYDVKM. The germline V and J ends were trimmed by 4 bases and 9 bases, with 7 bases remaining between them. CDR3 sequence (DNA): TGTGCCAGCAGTTCGGGACTTGAGCAGTTCTTC. It yields the protein CASSSGLEQFF.

This clonotype was observed many times. This chain connects TRBV7-3 to TRBJ2-7; TRBD1 aligns across 8 bases. CDR3 length equals 14 residues. After removal of 5 bases from V and 5 bases from J, the junction contained 8 bases not matched to a gene. Germline V gene sequence: CDR1 SGHTA, CDR2 FQGTGA. CDR3 sequence reads: CASSLGQGSDEQYF. CDR3 DNA sequence: TGTGCCAGCAGCCTAGGACAGGGATCGGACGAGCAGTACTTC.

The chain joins TRBV9 to TRBJ1-1, with D tentatively TRBD1 (5 bases). Germline CDR1 reads SGDLS; CDR2 reads YYNGEE. The CDR3 loop spans 15 amino acids. V was pared by 3 bases and J by 4 bases, with 16 bases between. The CDR3 sequence is CASSAKGAVGTEAFF. CDR3 nucleotides: TGTGCCAGCAGCGCGAAAGGGGCTGTCGGCACTGAAGCTTTCTTT. The full variable domain, rest sourced from reference TRBV9 and TRBJ1-1, is DSGVTQTPKHLITATGQRVTLRCSPRSGDLSVYWYQQSLDQGLQFLIQYYNGEERAKGNILERFSAQQFPDLHSELNLSSLELGDSALYFCASSAKGAVGTEAFFGQGTRLTVV.

This clonotype was counted a few times. The genes are TRBV7-6 and TRBJ1-5, with TRBD1 identical over 7 bases. The CDR3 is 14 residues long. The trim removed 5 bases at V and 4 bases at J, leaving 5 bases unmatched. Per the germline V gene, CDR1 is SGHVS and CDR2 is FNYEAQ. The CDR3 spells CASSRDSTNQPQHF. In nucleotides, the CDR3 is TGTGCCAGCAGCCGGGACAGCACTAATCAGCCCCAGCATTTT.

This chain joins TRBV27 and TRBJ2-3, with D uncertain. V dropped 4 bases and J dropped 1 base, with 9 bases sitting between them. This CDR3 has 14 amino acids. In germline, CDR1 is MNHEY, CDR2 SMNVEV (reference sequence). The CDR3 DNA reads as TGTGCCAGCAGTTGGGCCCTTGGCACAGATACGCAGTATTTT. Translation: CASSWALGTDTQYF.

As regards this clonotype: This may be a read error: a much more frequent sequence differs by one nucleotide. V gene TRBV28 combines with J gene TRBJ2-3; D ambiguous. CDR1 and CDR2 from the germline V gene are MDHEN and SYDVKM. Trimming took off 3 bases at V and 2 bases at J, with 9 bases between the two ends. This CDR3 is 14 amino acids long. The CDR3 here is CASSFAAYTDTQYF. In DNA, the CDR3 is TGTGCCAGCAGTTTTGCCGCCTACACAGATACGCAGTATTTT.

This clonotype occurred many times. The chain links TRBV12-5 to TRBJ2-5; 8 positions match TRBD2. The trim removed 3 bases at V and 1 base at J, leaving 7 bases unmatched. The CDR3 extends over 16 amino acids. Germline loops: CDR1 LGHNT, CDR2 FRNRAP. CDR3 sequence (DNA): TGTGCTAGTGGTTTAGGCGGGGGGTCCCTCCAAGAGACCCAGTACTTC. It yields the protein CASGLGGGSLQETQYF.

This clonotype was picked up a small number of times. V gene TRBV7-2 combines with J gene TRBJ2-3; 9 nucleotides match TRBD2. Germline CDR1 SGHTA, CDR2 FQGNSA. The CDR3 has 15 amino acids. V lost 6 bases and J lost 0; bases outside the gene matches: 4. This chain's CDR3 is CASRQGLASTDTQYF. In DNA form, the CDR3 reads TGTGCCAGCAGACAAGGACTAGCGAGCACAGATACGCAGTATTTT.

This clonotype came up a few times. The chain uses TRBV4-2 and TRBJ1-2; D remains ambiguous. Trimming shortened V by 1 base and J by 2 bases, and 5 bases separated the two germline ends. Germline values: CDR1 LGHNA, CDR2 YNFKEQ. This CDR3 region has 13 residues. The CDR3 loop reads CASSQVLNYGYTF. The CDR3 nucleotides read TGTGCCAGCAGCCAAGTCCTGAACTATGGCTACACCTTC.

This clonotype was seen a few times. The chain combines TRBV29-1 with TRBJ2-2; tentatively, D is TRBD1 or TRBD2 (6 bases each). This CDR3 spans 14 amino acids. CDR1 is SQVTM, CDR2 ANQGSEA, per germline. V dropped 6 bases and J dropped 3 bases, with 14 bases sitting between them. CDR3 loop: CSVGQRRDTGELFF. The CDR3 DNA reads as TGCAGCGTCGGACAGCGGAGGGACACCGGGGAGCTGTTTTTT.

This clonotype was seen a few times. The chain combines TRBV7-2 with TRBJ2-4; no clear D gene. The CDR3 sequence is 11 residues long. Trimming took off 3 bases at V and 3 bases at J, with 0 bases between the two ends. Germline CDR1 is SGHTA and CDR2 is FQGNSA. This chain's CDR3 is CASSFKNIQYF. The CDR3 DNA reads as TGTGCCAGCAGCTTCAAAAACATTCAGTACTTC. Full variable domain (outside the CDR3, taken from reference TRBV7-2 and TRBJ2-4): GAGVSQSPSNKVTEKGKDVELRCDPISGHTALYWYRQSLGQGLEFLIYFQGNSAPDKSGLPSDRFSAERTGGSVSTLTIQRTQQEDSAVYLCASSFKNIQYFGAGTRLSVL.

This clonotype was found a few times. The gene calls are TRBV28 and TRBJ2-7, with TRBD1 matching 7 bases. Trimming at V came to 6 bases and at J to 1 base, leaving 9 bases not matched to a gene. The CDR3 runs to 15 residues. The germline gives CDR1 MDHEN, CDR2 SYDVKM. The CDR3 DNA reads as TGTGCCAGCAGCTACGTCGGCAGGGGGTCCTACGAGCAGTACTTC. It translates to CASSYVGRGSYEQYF.

This clonotype was picked up many times. V usage is TRBV10-3 and J usage is TRBJ2-7; D not certain. Trimming took off 0 bases at V and 4 bases at J, with 4 bases between the two ends. Germline assignment: CDR1 ENHRY and CDR2 SYGVKD. CDR3 length: 12 residues. The CDR3: CAISESRYEQYV. The CDR3 DNA reads TGTGCCATCAGTGAGTCGAGATACGAGCAGTACGTC.

This clonotype was recorded at least ten times. The chain is built from TRBV7-3 and TRBJ2-5; 8 bases fit TRBD1. The CDR3 totals 15 residues. V shed 5 bases and J 5 bases; nucleotides not matched to a gene: 10. Germline loops: CDR1 SGHTA, CDR2 FQGTGA. CDR3 sequence reads: CASSPSAGGPETQYF. The CDR3 DNA reads as TGTGCCAGCAGCCCCTCGGCAGGGGGCCCGGAGACCCAGTACTTC.

The chain uses TRBV9 and TRBJ1-6; D unresolved. Trimming shortened V by 6 bases and J by 15 bases, and 13 bases separated the two germline ends. There are 11 residues in the CDR3. The germline CDR1 and CDR2 sequences are SGDLS and YYNGEE. The CDR3 protein is CASTSGEGLHF. CDR3 DNA: TGTGCCAGCACGTCAGGTGAAGGCCTCCACTTT.

This chain joins TRBV20-1 and TRBJ1-1; D call uncertain. Trimming removed 1 base from V and 5 bases from J, with 8 bases in between. Germline loops: CDR1 DFQATT, CDR2 SNEGSKA (reference sequence). This CDR3 contains 12 residues. Here the CDR3 reads CSARGGETEAFF. CDR3 nucleotides: TGCAGTGCTAGAGGGGGAGAGACTGAAGCTTTCTTT.

The genes are TRBV11-2 and TRBJ2-5; tentative D call: TRBD2 (5 bases). V gave up 2 bases and J gave up 2 bases, with 6 bases separating them. Germline lookup yields CDR1 SGHAT and CDR2 FQNNGV. This CDR3 region has 13 residues. CDR3 sequence (DNA): TGTGCCAGCAGCTTACGACTACAAGAGACCCAGTACTTC. This gives the protein CASSLRLQETQYF.

This clonotype turned up a few times. This sequence joins TRBV10-2 and TRBJ2-1; the D gene could be TRBD1 or TRBD2 (5 bases each). The CDR3 is made up of 19 amino acids. Trimming removed 4 bases from V and 1 base from J, with 23 bases in between. Germline V lookup: CDR1 WSHSY, CDR2 SAAADI. The CDR3 sequence is CASSVSIFPGPGSYNEQFF. The CDR3 bases are TGCGCCAGCAGTGTTTCTATTTTCCCGGGACCCGGATCCTACAATGAGCAGTTCTTC.

The rearrangement uses TRBV7-3 and TRBJ2-3; 10 bases agree with TRBD2. The CDR3 loop spans 16 amino acids. The V gene's germline CDR1 is SGHTA and CDR2 FQGTGA. J lost 6 bases, V lost 2 bases, and 8 bases had no gene match. For the CDR3, the DNA is TGTGCCAGCAGCTTAGATCGAGCGGGGGGGCTGGATACGCAGTATTTT. It is translated as CASSLDRAGGLDTQYF. The variable domain in full, with the rest retrieved from reference TRBV7-3 and TRBJ2-3, is GAGVSQTPSNKVTEKGKYVELRCDPISGHTALYWYRQSLGQGPEFLIYFQGTGAADDSGLPNDRFFAVRPEGSVSTLKIQRTERGDSAVYLCASSLDRAGGLDTQYFGPGTRLTVL.

This clonotype was recorded a few times. The chain recombines TRBV7-2 with TRBJ1-5, with D uncertain. V dropped 3 bases and J dropped 2 bases, with 11 bases sitting between them. CDR1 and CDR2 (germline): SGHTA, FQGNSA. This CDR3 contains 15 residues. CDR3 nucleotide sequence: TGTGCCAGCAGCTTTAACTCTGGCGGCAATCAGCCCCAGCATTTT. This encodes CASSFNSGGNQPQHF.

The chain uses TRBV7-9 and TRBJ2-3; 10 nucleotides align to TRBD1. Germline lookup yields CDR1 SEHNR and CDR2 FQNEAQ (reference sequence). Trimming took 5 bases from V and 5 from J; bases not matched to a gene: 16. There are 18 residues in the CDR3. CDR3 in amino acids: CASSLRSGQGSPRDTQYF. As DNA, the CDR3 is TGTGCCAGCAGCCTTAGGTCGGGACAGGGGAGTCCGAGAGATACGCAGTATTTT.

This clonotype has only a few counts. V gene TRBV7-9 combines with J gene TRBJ2-1, with D perhaps being TRBD1 or TRBD2 (6 bases each). Germline CDR1 SEHNR, CDR2 FQNEAQ (reference sequence). The CDR3 loop spans 12 amino acids. V dropped 3 bases and J dropped 8 bases, with 8 bases sitting between them. The CDR3 is CASSFGGHEQFF. In DNA form, the CDR3 reads TGTGCCAGCAGCTTTGGGGGGCATGAGCAGTTCTTC.

This clonotype appeared a few times. The J gene is TRBJ2-2, the V gene TRBV5-6, with D perhaps assigned TRBD1 or TRBD2 (6 bases each). Germline lookup yields CDR1 SGHDT and CDR2 YYEEEE. V lost 1 base and J lost 3, with 16 bases in between. This CDR3 comprises 17 residues. The CDR3 nucleotides read TGTGCCAGCAGCTTGAGGGGGGTGCTGATGTACACCGGGGAGCTGTTTTTT. Translation gives CASSLRGVLMYTGELFF.

In its sample, this clonotype was seen many times. The chain links TRBV7-9 to TRBJ2-7; 9 bases are shared with TRBD2. This CDR3 contains 15 residues. Germline assignment: CDR1 SEHNR and CDR2 FQNEAQ (reference sequence). V gave up 5 bases and J gave up 0 bases; unmatched junction bases: 5. The CDR3 loop reads CASSPSGASSYEQYV. In DNA, the CDR3 is TGTGCCAGCAGCCCTAGCGGGGCCAGCTCCTACGAGCAGTACGTC.

This chain uses TRBV28 with TRBJ2-2; no firm D call. The CDR3 is made up of 14 amino acids. Germline V CDR1 and CDR2: MDHEN, SYDVKM. Trimming removed 8 bases at V and 3 bases at J, with 13 bases between. In nucleotides, the CDR3 is TGTGCCAGCGTAAGCAGGTCATACACCGGGGAGCTGTTTTTT. Its protein product is CASVSRSYTGELFF.

V and J are TRBV7-2 and TRBJ2-2; possible D gene TRBD1, 6 bases. The CDR3 has 14 residues. V lost 5 bases to trimming and J lost 6 bases, with 13 bases between them. The V gene's germline CDR1 is SGHTA and CDR2 FQGNSA. The chain's CDR3 is CASSDRGKPGELFF. Here the CDR3 DNA reads TGTGCCAGCAGCGATAGGGGGAAGCCCGGGGAGCTGTTTTTT.

This clonotype was seen ten or more times. The V call is TRBV28, the J call TRBJ1-6; D unresolved. V lost 5 bases and J lost 4, with 12 bases in between. The CDR3 sequence is 15 residues long. Per germline, CDR1 MDHEN and CDR2 SYDVKM. The DNA for the CDR3 is TGTGCCAGCAGTCATCGAAGAAAGTATAATTCACCCCTCCACTTT. This sequence encodes CASSHRRKYNSPLHF.

In regard to this clonotype: At one end the junction does not follow the germline gene, possibly because of a read error. J is TRBJ2-1 and V is TRBV20-1; a possible D gene is TRBD2 (5 bases). Germline lookup yields CDR1 DFQATT and CDR2 SNEGSKA (reference sequence). The CDR3 consists of 13 residues. The CDR3 nucleotides read TGCAGTGCTAGACACGGGATCTACAACGAGCAGTTCTTC. Its protein is CSARHGIYNEQFF.

The chain is built from TRBV15 and TRBJ2-5; D is unclear. V was clipped by 3 bases and J by 7 bases, with 21 bases between them. This CDR3 is built from 16 residues. Germline CDR1 LNHNV, CDR2 YYDKDF (reference sequence). The CDR3 region is CATSRSPGRVGWTQYF. In DNA, the CDR3 is TGTGCCACCAGCAGGTCGCCGGGCCGGGTCGGATGGACCCAGTACTTC.